What follows describes a single T cell receptor (beta chain). Here immunoSEQ multiplex PCR was the method, and the copy in TCRdb shows in-frame clones only, minus some. The table records roughly 360,000 clones, about 90% of them present only once. This entry belongs to a study of blood T cell repertoires in COVID-19. The CDR3 totals 16 residues. The chain uses TRBV21-1 and TRBJ2-3; TRBD1, the D gene given by the table, was not confirmed from the DNA. TRBV21-1 is a known pseudogene. The receptor's source is a man in his thirties or forties who had recovered from COVID-19. Sequencing was carried out using PBMCs or T cells enriched from blood (not recorded which). Written as DNA, the CDR3 is TGTGCCAGCAGCAAAGAAAACAGGGGGGGCACAGATACGCAGTATTTT. This encodes CASSKENRGGTDTQYF.